The subject of this entry is one T cell receptor beta chain. No antigen is known for it. With 5 bases clipped from V and 6 bases from J, the junction kept 6 bases outside the gene matches. Germline loops: CDR1 MNHEY, CDR2 SVGEGT. This CDR3 has 13 amino acids. The sample comes from a study of T cell responses to AZD1222 COVID-19 vaccine. Notes on the study in general: Donors were largely white British and mainly female; clonal diversity was possibly underestimated. Compared with day 0, the breadth and depth of the Spike-specific TCR repertoire rose significantly after two doses of AZD1222.

Sequencing was performed with immunoSEQ multiplex PCR; in TCRdb, only in-frame clones are kept and a portion is missing. The sample contains 40,000 to 55,000 clones, 80% of which appear only once. V gene TRBV6-2 or TRBV6-3 combines with J gene TRBJ1-1; 7 bases line up with TRBD1. The clonotype originates from an adult in good health. This material consisted of peripheral blood, taken on day 0 of AZD1222 vaccination. CDR3 DNA sequence: TGTGCCAGCAGTACTGACAGGGCCGCTGAAGCTTTCTTT. Translated, it gives CASSTDRAAEAFF.